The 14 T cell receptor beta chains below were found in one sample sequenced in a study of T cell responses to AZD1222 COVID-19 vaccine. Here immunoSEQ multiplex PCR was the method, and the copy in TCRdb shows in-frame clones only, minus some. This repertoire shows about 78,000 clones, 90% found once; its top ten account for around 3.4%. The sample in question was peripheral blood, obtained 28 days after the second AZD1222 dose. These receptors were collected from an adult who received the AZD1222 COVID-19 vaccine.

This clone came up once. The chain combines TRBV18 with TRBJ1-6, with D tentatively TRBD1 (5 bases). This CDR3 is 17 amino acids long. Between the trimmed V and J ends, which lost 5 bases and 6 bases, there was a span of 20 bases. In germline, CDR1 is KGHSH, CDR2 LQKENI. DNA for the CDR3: TGTGCCAGCTCAAGAACCACACCGGGACGGATTAATTCACCCCTCCACTTT. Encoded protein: CASSRTTPGRINSPLHF.

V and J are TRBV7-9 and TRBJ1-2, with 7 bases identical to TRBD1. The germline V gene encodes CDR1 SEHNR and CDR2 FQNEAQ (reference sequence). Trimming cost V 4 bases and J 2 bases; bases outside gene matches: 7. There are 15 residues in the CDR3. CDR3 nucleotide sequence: TGTGCCAGCAGCTCCGGGGAACAGGGGAACTATGGCTACACCTTC. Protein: CASSSGEQGNYGYTF.

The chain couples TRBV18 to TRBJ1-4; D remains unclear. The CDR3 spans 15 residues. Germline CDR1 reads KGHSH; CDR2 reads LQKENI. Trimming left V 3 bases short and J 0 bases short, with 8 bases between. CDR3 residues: CASSPDGSTNEKLFF. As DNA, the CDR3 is TGTGCCAGCTCACCGGACGGCTCAACTAATGAAAAACTGTTTTTT.

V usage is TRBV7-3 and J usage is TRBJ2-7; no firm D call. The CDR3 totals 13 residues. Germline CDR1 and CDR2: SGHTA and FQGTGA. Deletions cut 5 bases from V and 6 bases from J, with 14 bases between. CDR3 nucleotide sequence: TGTGCCAGCAGCCAATGCAAGGTCTGCGAGCAGTACTTC. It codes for CASSQCKVCEQYF. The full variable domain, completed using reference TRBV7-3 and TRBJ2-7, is GAGVSQTPSNKVTEKGKYVELRCDPISGHTALYWYRQSLGQGPEFLIYFQGTGAADDSGLPNDRFFAVRPEGSVSTLKIQRTERGDSAVYLCASSQCKVCEQYFGPGTRLTVT.

CDR3 in amino acids: CASSQDFYNEQFF. The CDR3 DNA reads TGCGCCAGCAGCCAAGATTTCTACAATGAGCAGTTCTTC. The chain joins TRBV4-1 to TRBJ2-1; D is undetermined. The V end was cut by 0 bases, the J end by 3 bases, with 3 bases between. CDR1 MGHRA and CDR2 YSYEKL come from the germline V gene. This CDR3 spans 13 amino acids.

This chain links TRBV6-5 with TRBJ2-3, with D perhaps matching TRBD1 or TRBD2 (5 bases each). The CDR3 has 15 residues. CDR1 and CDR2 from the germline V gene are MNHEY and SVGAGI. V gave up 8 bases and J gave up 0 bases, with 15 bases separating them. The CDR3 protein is CASATGPRSTDTQYF. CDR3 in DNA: TGTGCCAGCGCGACGGGGCCAAGGAGCACAGATACGCAGTATTTT.

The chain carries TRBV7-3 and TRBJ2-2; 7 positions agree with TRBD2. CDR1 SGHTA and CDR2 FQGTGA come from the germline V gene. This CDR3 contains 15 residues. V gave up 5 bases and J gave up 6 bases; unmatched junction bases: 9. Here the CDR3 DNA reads TGTGCCAGCAGCCTGGGACTACCGGGGGCCGGGGAGCTGTTTTTT. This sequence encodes CASSLGLPGAGELFF.

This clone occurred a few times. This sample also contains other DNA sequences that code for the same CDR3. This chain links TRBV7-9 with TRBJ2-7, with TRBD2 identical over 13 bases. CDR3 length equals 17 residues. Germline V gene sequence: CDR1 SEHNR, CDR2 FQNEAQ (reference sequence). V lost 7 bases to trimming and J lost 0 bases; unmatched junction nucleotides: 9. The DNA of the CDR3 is TGTGCCAGCACCCGGACTAGCGGGAGCCACGGCTCCTACGAGCAGTACTTC. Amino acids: CASTRTSGSHGSYEQYF.

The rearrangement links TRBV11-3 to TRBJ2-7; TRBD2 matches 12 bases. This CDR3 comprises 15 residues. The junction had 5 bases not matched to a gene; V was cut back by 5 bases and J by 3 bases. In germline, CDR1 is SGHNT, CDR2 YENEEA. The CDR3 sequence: CASSERTSGNYEQYF. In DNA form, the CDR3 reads TGTGCCAGCAGCGAAAGGACTAGCGGGAACTACGAGCAGTACTTC.

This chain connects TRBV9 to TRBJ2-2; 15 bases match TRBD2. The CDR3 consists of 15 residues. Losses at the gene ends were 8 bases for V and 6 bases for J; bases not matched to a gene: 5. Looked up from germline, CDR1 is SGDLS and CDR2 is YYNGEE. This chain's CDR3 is CASKGTSGRPGELFF. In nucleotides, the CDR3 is TGTGCCAGTAAAGGGACTAGCGGGAGGCCCGGGGAGCTGTTTTTT. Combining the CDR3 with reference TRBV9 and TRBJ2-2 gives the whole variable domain DSGVTQTPKHLITATGQRVTLRCSPRSGDLSVYWYQQSLDQGLQFLIQYYNGEERAKGNILERFSAQQFPDLHSELNLSSLELGDSALYFCASKGTSGRPGELFFGEGSRLTVL.

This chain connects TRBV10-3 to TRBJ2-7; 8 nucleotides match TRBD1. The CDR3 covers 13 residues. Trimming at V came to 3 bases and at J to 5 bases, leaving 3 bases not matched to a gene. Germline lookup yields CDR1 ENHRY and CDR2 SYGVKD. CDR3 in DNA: TGTGCCATCAGTGATGGACAGGGAAACGAGCAGTACTTC. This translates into CAISDGQGNEQYF.

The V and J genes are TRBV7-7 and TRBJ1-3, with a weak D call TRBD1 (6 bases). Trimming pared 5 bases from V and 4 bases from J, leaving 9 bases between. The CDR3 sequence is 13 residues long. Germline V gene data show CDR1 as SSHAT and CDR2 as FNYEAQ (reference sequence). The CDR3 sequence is CASSRGTGNTIYF. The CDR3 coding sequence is TGTGCCAGCAGCAGGGGGACCGGAAACACCATATATTTT. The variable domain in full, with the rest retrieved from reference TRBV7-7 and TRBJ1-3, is GAGVSQSPRYKVTKRGQDVTLRCDPISSHATLYWYQQALGQGPEFLTYFNYEAQPDKSGLPSDRFSAERPEGSISTLTIQRTEQRDSAMYRCASSRGTGNTIYFGEGSWLTVV.

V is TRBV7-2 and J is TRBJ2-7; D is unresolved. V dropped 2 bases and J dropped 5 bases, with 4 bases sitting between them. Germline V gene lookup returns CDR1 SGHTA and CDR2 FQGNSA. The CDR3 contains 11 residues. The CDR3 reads CASSLLNEQYF. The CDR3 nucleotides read TGTGCCAGCAGCTTACTTAACGAGCAGTACTTC.

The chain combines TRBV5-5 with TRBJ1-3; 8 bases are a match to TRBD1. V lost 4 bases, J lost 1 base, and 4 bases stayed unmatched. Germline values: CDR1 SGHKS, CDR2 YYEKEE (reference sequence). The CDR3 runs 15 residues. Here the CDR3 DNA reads TGTGCCAGCAGCATACGACAGGGGTCTGGAAACACCATATATTTT. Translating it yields CASSIRQGSGNTIYF.